This is a list of T cell receptor beta chains from one sample in a study of OX40 agonist ivuxolimab in advanced cancers. The repertoire was sequenced with immunoSEQ multiplex PCR; TCRdb's copy has only in-frame clones and lacks some. This sample has about 26,000 clones, with under 90% found just once. This material consisted of CD4+ or CD8+ T cells sorted from blood, taken in a trial of the OX40 agonist ivuxolimab. The receptor set was obtained from an adult with an advanced solid tumor such as melanoma, head and neck, liver or kidney cancer. CDR3s include the opening cysteine and the closing phenylalanine or tryptophan. D genes are given only for firm matches. Clone sizes are given selectively: once, few, many, or a class where the clone is expanded.

>TRBJ1-3|TRBV6-1|NA|NA
CASSEWSGAGNTIYF
TGTGCCAGCAGTGAATGGTCAGGGGCTGGAAACACCATATATTTT
>TRBJ2-7|TRBV4-1|NA|NA
CASSQVDGGPYEQYF
TGCGCCAGCAGCCAAGTGGATGGGGGCCCCTACGAGCAGTACTTC
>TRBJ2-2|TRBV27|NA|NA
CASSLRLRGYGELFF
TGTGCCAGCAGTTTAAGACTCAGGGGTTACGGGGAGCTGTTTTTT
>TRBJ1-6|TRBV5-6|NA|NA
CASSGQLPFENSPLHF
TGTGCCAGCAGTGGACAGTTGCCTTTCGAGAATTCACCCCTCCACTTT
>TRBJ2-1|TRBV5-8|TRBD1|NA
CASSKRTGGWNEQFF
TGTGCCAGCAGCAAAAGGACAGGGGGCTGGAATGAGCAGTTCTTC
>TRBJ1-4|TRBV5-1|TRBD1|NA
CASSPGTGNNEKLFF
TGCGCCAGCAGTCCCGGGACAGGGAATAATGAAAAACTGTTTTTT
>TRBJ1-6|TRBV2|NA|NA
CASSAAGSYNSPLHF
TGTGCCAGCAGCGCCGCGGGCTCCTATAATTCACCCCTCCACTTT
>TRBJ2-2|TRBV14|NA|NA
CASSQVPLWGATGELFF
TGTGCCAGCAGCCAAGTCCCACTCTGGGGGGCCACCGGGGAGCTGTTTTTT
>TRBJ2-7|TRBV7-9|NA|NA
CASSLGTAPRDYEQYF
TGTGCCAGCAGCTTGGGGACCGCCCCCCGTGACTACGAGCAGTACTTC
>TRBJ1-1|TRBV6-1|NA|NA
CASSGLNTEAFF
TGTGCCAGCAGCGGGTTGAACACTGAAGCTTTCTTT
>TRBJ2-3|TRBV4-1|NA|NA
CASSLFWGGASDTQYF
TGCGCCAGCAGCCTTTTTTGGGGGGGGGCTTCGGATACGCAGTATTTT
>TRBJ2-1|TRBV10-2|TRBD1|NA
CASSEPGQEYNEQFF
TGCGCCAGCAGTGAGCCCGGACAGGAGTACAATGAGCAGTTCTTC
>TRBJ1-2|TRBV2|NA|NA
CASSEARPDYGYTF
TGTGCCAGCAGTGAAGCGAGGCCAGACTATGGCTACACCTTC
>TRBJ2-2|TRBV27|NA|NA
CASSLSGYDELFF
TGTGCCAGCAGTTTATCAGGGTACGACGAGCTGTTTTTT
>TRBJ2-2|TRBV7-9|TRBD1|NA
CASSWGQTNTGELFF
TGTGCCAGCAGCTGGGGACAGACAAACACCGGGGAGCTGTTTTTT
>TRBJ1-1|TRBV6-1|NA|NA
CASRVGGVEAFF
TGTGCCAGCAGGGTAGGGGGAGTTGAAGCTTTCTTT
>TRBJ2-7|TRBV6-1|TRBD1|NA
CASSEEPGTDYEQYF
TGTGCCAGCAGTGAAGAGCCCGGGACAGATTACGAGCAGTACTTC
>TRBJ1-2|TRBV27|TRBD1|NA
CASSSTGPNGYTF
TGTGCCAGCAGTTCGACAGGGCCCAATGGCTACACCTTC
>TRBJ1-2|TRBV29-1|TRBD1|NA
CSVDGAAGGYGYTF
TGCAGCGTTGACGGTGCGGCAGGGGGCTATGGCTACACCTTC
>TRBJ2-7|TRBV11-2|NA|NA
CASSYGGYEQYF
TGTGCCAGCAGCTACGGAGGCTACGAGCAGTACTTC
>TRBJ2-1|TRBV2|NA|NA
CASSVANEQFF
TGTGCCAGCAGTGTGGCCAATGAGCAGTTCTTC
>TRBJ2-3|TRBV7-8|NA|NA
CASSLAPLGANTQYF
TGTGCCAGCAGCTTAGCCCCTCTGGGGGCAAATACGCAGTATTTT
>TRBJ2-7|TRBV4-1|NA|NA
CASSSILPFVEQYF
TGCGCCAGCAGTAGTATACTGCCTTTTGTGGAGCAGTACTTC
>TRBJ1-1|TRBV4-1|NA|NA
CASSQDGRAGTEAFF
TGCGCCAGCAGCCAAGATGGTAGGGCGGGCACTGAAGCTTTCTTT
>TRBJ1-2|TRBV15|TRBD1|NA
CATSRDQGRGQGYTF
TGTGCCACCAGCAGAGATCAGGGCAGGGGGCAGGGCTACACCTTC
>TRBJ2-2|TRBV6-4|NA|NA
CASSRDTGELFF
TGTGCCAGCAGTAGGGACACCGGGGAGCTGTTTTTT
>TRBJ1-6|TRBV4-1|TRBD1|NA
CASSHGQGAGNSPLHF
TGCGCCAGCAGCCACGGACAGGGGGCCGGGAATTCACCCCTCCACTTT
>TRBJ1-2|TRBV4-1|NA|NA
CASSQDYGGGYGYTF
TGCGCCAGCAGCCAAGACTATGGCGGGGGTTATGGCTACACCTTC
>TRBJ2-5|TRBV13|NA|NA
CASTLGGPEGRTQYF
TGTGCCAGCACCCTCGGGGGGCCGGAGGGTAGGACCCAGTACTTC
>TRBJ1-2|TRBV18|NA|NA
CASSPPRQAYGYTF
TGTGCCAGCTCACCACCGAGACAGGCGTATGGCTACACCTTC
>TRBJ2-5|TRBV27|NA|NA
CASRVLGSETQYF
TGTGCCAGCAGGGTTTTGGGGAGTGAGACCCAGTACTTC
>TRBJ1-2|TRBV6-1|NA|NA
CASSVGGLRTSYGYTF
TGTGCCAGCAGTGTCGGGGGACTCCGGACGTCCTATGGCTACACCTTC
>TRBJ2-7|TRBV27|NA|once
CASSFGQGYEQYF
TGTGCCAGCAGTTTTGGTCAGGGGTACGAGCAGTACTTC
>TRBJ1-4|TRBV27|NA|NA
CASSPLSMRTARSEKLFF
TGTGCCAGCAGTCCGTTATCGATGCGGACAGCTAGGAGTGAAAAACTGTTTTTT
>TRBJ1-5|TRBV7-8|TRBD1|NA
CASSLADGGTEVGQPQHF
TGTGCCAGCAGCTTAGCCGACGGAGGGACAGAGGTTGGTCAGCCCCAGCATTTT
>TRBJ2-5|TRBV19|TRBD1|NA
CASSIGTGEGETQYF
TGTGCCAGTAGTATAGGTACAGGGGAAGGAGAGACCCAGTACTTC
>TRBJ1-1|TRBV5-1|NA|NA
CASRSEAGMNTEAFF
TGCGCCAGCAGATCAGAAGCAGGTATGAACACTGAAGCTTTCTTT
>TRBJ2-5|TRBV5-1|TRBD2|few
CASSLSGGNQETQYF
TGCGCCAGCAGCTTGAGCGGGGGAAACCAAGAGACCCAGTACTTC
>TRBJ1-1|TRBV7-8|NA|NA
CASSLERGLISEAFF
TGTGCCAGCAGCTTAGAGCGGGGGCTAATCTCTGAAGCTTTCTTT
>TRBJ1-2|TRBV6-5|NA|NA
CASRHRRPNYGYTF
TGTGCCAGCAGGCACAGGCGCCCTAACTATGGCTACACCTTC
>TRBJ1-5|TRBV4-1|NA|NA
CASSQDSPAGDQPQHF
TGCGCCAGCAGCCAAGATTCCCCGGCTGGGGATCAGCCCCAGCATTTT
>TRBJ2-1|TRBV7-9|NA|NA
CASSSIQAQTYNEQFF
TGTGCCAGCAGCTCGATCCAGGCGCAGACCTACAATGAGCAGTTCTTC
>TRBJ2-7|TRBV10-3|NA|NA
CAISEDNREQYF
TGTGCCATCAGTGAGGACAACCGCGAGCAGTACTTC
>TRBJ1-1|TRBV27|NA|NA
CASSFNQGVNTEAFF
TGTGCCAGCAGTTTTAACCAGGGCGTGAACACTGAAGCTTTCTTT
>TRBJ1-3|TRBV6-5|NA|NA
CASREDGNSGNTIYF
TGTGCCAGCAGAGAGGACGGAAACTCTGGAAACACCATATATTTT
>TRBJ1-1|TRBV4-1|NA|medium-sized
CASSRRSGTEAFF
TGCGCCAGCAGCCGGAGATCCGGCACTGAAGCTTTCTTT
>TRBJ2-7|TRBV5-4|NA|NA
CASSPGGYEQYF
TGTGCCAGCAGCCCTGGCGGCTACGAGCAGTACTTC
>TRBJ2-1|TRBV7-2|TRBD2|NA
CASRLGGSYNEQFF
TGTGCCAGCAGACTGGGGGGGTCCTACAATGAGCAGTTCTTC